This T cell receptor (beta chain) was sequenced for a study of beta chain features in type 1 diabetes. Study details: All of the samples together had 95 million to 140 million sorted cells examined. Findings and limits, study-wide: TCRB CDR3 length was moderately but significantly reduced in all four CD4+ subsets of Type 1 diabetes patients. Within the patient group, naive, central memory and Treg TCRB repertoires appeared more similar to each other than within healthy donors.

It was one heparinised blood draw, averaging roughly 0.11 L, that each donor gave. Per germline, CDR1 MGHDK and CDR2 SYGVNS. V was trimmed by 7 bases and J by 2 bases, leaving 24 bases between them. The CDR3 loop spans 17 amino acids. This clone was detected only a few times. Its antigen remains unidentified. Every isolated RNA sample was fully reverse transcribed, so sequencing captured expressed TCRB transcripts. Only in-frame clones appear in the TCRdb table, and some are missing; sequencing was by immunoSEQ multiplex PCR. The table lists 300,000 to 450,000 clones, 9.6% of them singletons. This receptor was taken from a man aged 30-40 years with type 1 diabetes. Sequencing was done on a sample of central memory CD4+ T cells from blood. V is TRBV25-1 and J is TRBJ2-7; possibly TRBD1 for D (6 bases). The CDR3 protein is CASTSAGTPYDPYEQYF. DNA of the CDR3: TGTGCCAGCACATCAGCCGGGACACCCTATGATCCCTACGAGCAGTACTTC.